Following are 25 T cell receptor beta chains from one sample sequenced in a study of tumor-infiltrating lymphocytes in localized non-small cell lung cancer. Sequenced by immunoSEQ multiplex PCR; TCRdb stores in-frame clones only, minus some. The sample lists more than 10,000 clones, 80% to 90% seen once, with approximately 3.7% in the top ten. The sequenced sample consisted of uninvolved lung tissue not adjacent to the tumor. These receptors originate from a human donor with non-small cell lung cancer.

This clone was counted a few times. The chain couples TRBV10-3 to TRBJ1-2; possible D gene TRBD1, 5 bases. Trimming took off 4 bases at V and 8 bases at J, with 23 bases between the two ends. Germline CDR1 ENHRY, CDR2 SYGVKD. The CDR3 contains 16 residues. CDR3 residues: CAISVQTGGMGLGYTF. The DNA for the CDR3 is TGTGCCATCAGTGTCCAGACTGGGGGGATGGGGCTAGGCTACACCTTC.

This clone was observed a single time. The chain recombines TRBV19 with TRBJ1-4; possible D gene TRBD1, 6 bases. CDR3 size: 16 residues. CDR1 and CDR2 (germline): LNHDA, SQIVND (reference sequence). The V end was cut by 3 bases, the J end by 4 bases, with 15 bases between. The CDR3 DNA reads TGTGCCAGTAGTATTGGCCCTGGGGGGCTTAATGAAAAACTGTTTTTT. It codes for CASSIGPGGLNEKLFF.

This rearrangement joins TRBV30 to TRBJ2-7; 13 nucleotides agree with TRBD2. The CDR3 consists of 13 residues. Germline V CDR1 and CDR2: GTSNPN, SVGIG (reference sequence). Trimming took 4 bases from V and 6 from J; bases not matched to a gene: 3. CDR3 residues: CAWTLAGGREQYF. DNA of the CDR3: TGTGCCTGGACACTAGCGGGGGGGCGCGAGCAGTACTTC.

V usage is TRBV4-1 and J usage is TRBJ2-1; 10 nucleotides agree with TRBD2. The CDR3 contains 16 residues. The ends lost 1 base at V and 3 bases at J; junction bases unmatched: 3. In germline, CDR1 is MGHRA, CDR2 YSYEKL. The CDR3 nucleotides read TGCGCCAGCAGCCAAGTGACTAGCGGGCTCTACAATGAGCAGTTCTTC. Encoded protein: CASSQVTSGLYNEQFF.

Concerning this clone: The same CDR3 can be traced to other DNA sequences in this sample. The chain recombines TRBV5-1 with TRBJ1-3; 9 nucleotides align to TRBD1. Germline V CDR1 and CDR2: SGHRS, YFSETQ. V was clipped by 2 bases and J by 2 bases; unmatched bases: 2. CDR3 length: 15 amino acids. The CDR3 nucleotides are TGCGCCAGCAGCTTTAACAGGGGGCCTGGAAACACCATATATTTT. Translated: CASSFNRGPGNTIYF.

As concerns this clone: This CDR3 is also generated by other DNA sequences in the sample. The rearrangement links TRBV7-9 to TRBJ2-7; D is possibly TRBD1 or TRBD2 (6 bases each). Trimming stripped 1 base from V and 4 bases from J, with 11 bases between. This CDR3 has 14 amino acids. Germline V CDR1 and CDR2: SEHNR, FQNEAQ (reference sequence). The CDR3 DNA reads as TGTGCCAGCAGCTTAGAGGGGGGTGGATACGAGCAGTACTTC. Translating gives CASSLEGGGYEQYF.

CDR3 sequence (DNA): TGTGCCAGCAGTCGGTCGGGACAAGTCTACGAGCAGTACTTC. This translates into CASSRSGQVYEQYF. This rearrangement joins TRBV2 to TRBJ2-7; D is possibly TRBD1 (6 bases). V lost 5 bases, J lost 3 bases, and 14 bases lay in between. Germline CDR1 SNHLY, CDR2 FYNNEI. The CDR3 sequence is 14 residues long.

The rearrangement links TRBV20-1 to TRBJ1-2; D possibly corresponds to TRBD1 (5 bases). V lost 1 base, J lost 8 bases, and 8 bases lay in between. Germline CDR1 reads DFQATT; CDR2 reads SNEGSKA (reference sequence). The length of the CDR3 is 11 residues. CDR3 sequence reads: CSARAGQGYTF. The CDR3 DNA is TGCAGTGCTAGAGCGGGGCAAGGCTACACCTTC.

This chain uses TRBV7-2 with TRBJ2-3; TRBD2 agrees at 8 bases. Trimming took 3 bases from V and 2 from J; bases not matched to a gene: 10. The CDR3 sequence is 17 residues long. Per the germline V gene, CDR1 is SGHTA and CDR2 is FQGNSA. The CDR3 reads CASSFLPGGGYTDTQYF. The CDR3 DNA reads TGTGCCAGCAGCTTTCTCCCCGGGGGGGGATACACAGATACGCAGTATTTT.

The chain couples TRBV2 to TRBJ1-2, with 8 nucleotides matching TRBD1. CDR1 is SNHLY, CDR2 FYNNEI, per germline. V was clipped by 6 bases and J by 4 bases; unmatched bases: 4. The length of the CDR3 is 13 residues. The CDR3 sequence: CASSNGQGYGYTF. The DNA for the CDR3 is TGTGCCAGCAGCAACGGACAGGGCTATGGCTACACCTTC. Together with reference TRBV2 and TRBJ1-2, the CDR3 gives the full variable domain: EPEVTQTPSHQVTQMGQEVILRCVPISNHLYFYWYRQILGQKVEFLVSFYNNEISEKSEIFDDQFSVERPDGSNFTLKIRSTKLEDSAMYFCASSNGQGYGYTFGSGTRLTVV.

This chain connects TRBV6-1 to TRBJ2-5, with TRBD1 identical over 8 bases. The CDR3 loop spans 15 amino acids. Trimming at V came to 2 bases and at J to 5 bases, leaving 7 bases not matched to a gene. Germline V CDR1 and CDR2: MNHNS, SASEGT. This CDR3 reads CASSERAGGAETQYF. The CDR3, as DNA: TGTGCCAGCAGTGAACGGGCAGGGGGCGCGGAGACCCAGTACTTC.

The rearrangement links TRBV10-3 to TRBJ2-1; no clear D. The CDR3 extends over 13 amino acids. Germline V gene sequence: CDR1 ENHRY, CDR2 SYGVKD. Trimming took off 2 bases at V and 7 bases at J, with 9 bases between the two ends. CDR3 sequence (DNA): TGTGCCATCAGTGAGAATTTGGGGAATGAGCAGTTCTTC. This codes for CAISENLGNEQFF.

This chain joins TRBV6-1 and TRBJ2-1, with 7 bases matching TRBD2. Germline V gene lookup returns CDR1 MNHNS and CDR2 SASEGT. The CDR3 spans 15 residues. The ends lost 0 bases at V and 2 bases at J; junction bases unmatched: 1. CDR3 DNA: TGTGCCAGCAGTGAAGCGGGGGGGGCCTACAATGAGCAGTTCTTC. Protein: CASSEAGGAYNEQFF.

The chain recombines TRBV5-1 with TRBJ1-1; 9 nucleotides line up with TRBD1. Germline-derived CDR1 and CDR2 are SGHRS and YFSETQ. This CDR3 comprises 17 residues. With V trimmed by 4 bases and J by 1 base, 11 bases remained unmatched. The CDR3 protein is CASSQQGASVGNTEAFF. DNA for the CDR3: TGCGCCAGCAGCCAACAGGGGGCCTCGGTCGGGAACACTGAAGCTTTCTTT. Together with reference TRBV5-1 and TRBJ1-1, the CDR3 gives the full variable domain: KAGVTQTPRYLIKTRGQQVTLSCSPISGHRSVSWYQQTPGQGLQFLFEYFSETQRNKGNFPGRFSGRQFSNSRSEMNVSTLELGDSALYLCASSQQGASVGNTEAFFGQGTRLTVV.

This chain links TRBV2 with TRBJ1-1, with TRBD1 matching over 7 bases. This CDR3 has 14 residues. From germline, CDR1 is SNHLY and CDR2 FYNNEI. With 6 bases clipped from V and 3 bases from J, the junction kept 7 bases outside the gene matches. The CDR3 sequence: CASRRTGADTEAFF. The CDR3 DNA reads as TGTGCCAGCAGACGTACAGGGGCGGACACTGAAGCTTTCTTT.

The chain employs TRBV10-3 and TRBJ1-1; TRBD1 agrees at 9 bases. CDR1 is ENHRY and CDR2 is SYGVKD in the germline V gene. The CDR3 contains 16 residues. J was trimmed by 0 bases and V by 4 bases; bases with no gene match: 6. The DNA of the CDR3 is TGTGCCATCAGTGGGGGCCGGGACAGGGTGAACACTGAAGCTTTCTTT. This gives the protein CAISGGRDRVNTEAFF.

V usage is TRBV5-1 and J usage is TRBJ1-4; 7 bases map to TRBD1. This CDR3 is built from 15 residues. V dropped 4 bases and J dropped 6; count of bases not matched to a gene: 9. CDR1 is SGHRS, CDR2 YFSETQ, per germline. The CDR3 spells CASSIQPQGDEKLFF. The CDR3 coding sequence is TGCGCCAGCAGCATACAGCCCCAGGGGGATGAAAAACTGTTTTTT.

J is TRBJ2-3 and V is TRBV18; 11 bases match TRBD2. The CDR3 is made up of 17 amino acids. The germline V gene has CDR1 KGHSH and CDR2 LQKENI. With V trimmed by 0 bases and J by 9 bases, 11 bases remained unmatched. The CDR3 nucleotides are TGTGCCAGCTCACCACCATCGCTAGCGGGAGGCAGTGACACGCAGTATTTT. Translating it yields CASSPPSLAGGSDTQYF.

The DNA for the CDR3 is TGCGCCAGCAGTGAGTCGAAGGCTAGCGGGGACCAGTACTTC. Protein product: CASSESKASGDQYF. The V call is TRBV10-2, the J call TRBJ2-5; 9 nucleotides align to TRBD2. V was pared by 0 bases and J by 10 bases, with 6 bases of the junction left unmatched. Germline V lookup: CDR1 WSHSY, CDR2 SAAADI. This CDR3 spans 14 amino acids.

This chain's CDR3 is CASSILGSNQPQHF. CDR3 sequence (DNA): TGTGCCAGTAGTATCCTCGGGAGCAATCAGCCCCAGCATTTT. The V gene is TRBV19, the J gene TRBJ1-5; D is undetermined. Between the trimmed V and J ends, which lost 3 bases and 1 base, there was a span of 7 bases. The germline gives CDR1 LNHDA, CDR2 SQIVND (reference sequence). This CDR3 is 14 amino acids long.

The gene calls are TRBV10-3 and TRBJ1-2, with a weak D call TRBD1 (5 bases). Germline CDR1 is ENHRY and CDR2 is SYGVKD. Trimming removed 2 bases from V and 3 bases from J, with 7 bases in between. The CDR3 sequence is 13 residues long. The chain's CDR3 is CAISEGADYGYTF. CDR3 in DNA: TGTGCCATCAGTGAGGGGGCCGACTATGGCTACACCTTC.

The rearrangement joins TRBV6-5 to TRBJ2-3; tentatively, D is TRBD2 (6 bases). Trimming removed 6 bases at V and 3 bases at J, with 13 bases between. CDR1 MNHEY and CDR2 SVGAGI come from the germline V gene. The CDR3 is made up of 14 amino acids. The CDR3 spells CASRSGRSTDTQYF. CDR3 DNA: TGTGCCAGCAGGTCGGGGAGGTCAACAGATACGCAGTATTTT.

The rearrangement joins TRBV18 to TRBJ1-5; D is ambiguous. V lost 0 bases, J lost 0 bases, and 9 bases lay in between. Germline V CDR1 and CDR2: KGHSH, LQKENI. This CDR3 is 16 amino acids long. The CDR3 region is CASSPPTTDSNQPQHF. As DNA, the CDR3 is TGTGCCAGCTCACCACCCACAACCGATAGCAATCAGCCCCAGCATTTT.

The chain has TRBV6-6 and TRBJ1-5, with D possibly being TRBD1 (6 bases). The CDR3 runs to 12 residues. Germline V gene lookup returns CDR1 MNHNY and CDR2 SVGAGI (reference sequence). V dropped 9 bases and J dropped 3 bases, with 9 bases sitting between them. The CDR3 DNA reads as TGTGCCAGTACGGGGGCCAATCAGCCCCAGCATTTT. Protein: CASTGANQPQHF.

The chain couples TRBV30 to TRBJ2-3, with D possibly matching TRBD1 (5 bases). The germline V gene has CDR1 GTSNPN and CDR2 SVGIG (reference sequence). Deletions cut 3 bases from V and 5 bases from J, with 9 bases between. The CDR3 contains 12 residues. CDR3 in DNA: TGTGCCTGGAGGGGGCTGGTAGATACGCAGTATTTT. Translation: CAWRGLVDTQYF.